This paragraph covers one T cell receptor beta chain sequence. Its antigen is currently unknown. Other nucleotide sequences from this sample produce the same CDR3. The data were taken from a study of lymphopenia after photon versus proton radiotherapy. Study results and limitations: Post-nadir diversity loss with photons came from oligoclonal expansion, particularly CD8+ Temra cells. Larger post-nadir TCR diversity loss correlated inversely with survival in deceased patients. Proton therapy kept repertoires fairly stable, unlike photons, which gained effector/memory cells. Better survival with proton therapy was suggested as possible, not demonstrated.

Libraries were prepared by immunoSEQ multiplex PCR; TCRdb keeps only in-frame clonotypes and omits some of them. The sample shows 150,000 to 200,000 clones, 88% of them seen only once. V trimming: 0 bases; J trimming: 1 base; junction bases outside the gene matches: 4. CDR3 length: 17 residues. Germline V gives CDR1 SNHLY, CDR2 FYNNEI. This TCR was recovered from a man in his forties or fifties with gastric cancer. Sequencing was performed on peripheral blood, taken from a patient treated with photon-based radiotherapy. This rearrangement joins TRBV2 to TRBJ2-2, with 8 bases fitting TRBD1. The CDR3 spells CASSEARDRGNTGELFF. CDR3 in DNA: TGTGCCAGCAGTGAAGCTCGAGACAGGGGGAACACCGGGGAGCTGTTTTTT.